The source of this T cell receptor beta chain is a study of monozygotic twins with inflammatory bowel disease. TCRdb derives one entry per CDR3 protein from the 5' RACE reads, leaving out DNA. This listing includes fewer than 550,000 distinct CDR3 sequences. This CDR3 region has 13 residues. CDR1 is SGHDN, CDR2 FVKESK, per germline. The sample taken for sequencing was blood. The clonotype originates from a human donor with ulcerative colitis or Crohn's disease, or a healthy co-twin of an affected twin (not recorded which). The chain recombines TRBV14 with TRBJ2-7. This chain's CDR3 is CASSQDRNYEQYF.